This TCR beta chain was identified during a study of blood T cell repertoires in COVID-19. Clinical history reported by participants formed the basis on which cohorts were assigned. Germline CDR1 reads SGHTA; CDR2 reads FQGNSA. This CDR3 spans 17 amino acids. V lost 0 bases and J lost 7; bases outside the gene matches: 11. Assay: immunoSEQ multiplex PCR; the TCRdb copy retains only in-frame clones and omits some. This repertoire shows approximately 300,000 clones, 85% to 95% found once; its top ten account for approximately 4.1%. What was sequenced was PBMCs or T cells enriched from blood (not recorded which). The genes are TRBV7-2 and TRBJ1-3; TRBD1 matches at 8 bases. This receptor was identified in a woman in her 30s who had been exposed to COVID-19. CDR3 region: CASSLALLTGARNTIYF. The CDR3 DNA reads TGTGCCAGCAGCTTAGCGCTTCTGACAGGGGCAAGGAACACCATATATTTT.